This T cell receptor beta chain was sequenced in a study of shared clonotypes between healthy human individuals. There are 18 residues in the CDR3. CDR1 GTSNPN and CDR2 SVGIG come from the germline V gene (reference sequence). J lost 1 base, V lost 1 base, and 12 bases had no gene match. As processed by the authors: Quality scores were absent from the junction-only immunoSEQ sequences, so filtering differed. Sequenced by immunoSEQ multiplex PCR; TCRdb stores in-frame clones only, minus some. From that table come the V and J calls and clone size; the DNA was used to work out D and trimming. The sample lists about 2 million clones, roughly 94% occurring once. The donors, all of them Caucasian adults, lived in Nashville, Tennessee.

The sequence came from a young man in good health. The chain has TRBV30 and TRBJ1-1; TRBD1 matches at 10 bases. The sample consisted of naive CD4+ T cells sorted from blood. As for subset: CD45RA+ positively selected. DNA for the CDR3: TGTGCCTGGAGTGCCGACAGGGGGCATGCGAAGTGGAACACTGAAGCTTTCTTT. This translates into CAWSADRGHAKWNTEAFF.